These 22 T cell receptor beta chains originate from one sample sequenced in a study of cytomegalovirus exposure and HLA in healthy donors. The PCR contained 60 Vbeta and 13 Jbeta primers. Some clones are missing from TCRdb's copy, which holds only in-frame ones; the method was immunoSEQ multiplex PCR. The sample shows more than 150,000 clones, 77% of them seen only once. The sequenced sample was PBMCs. The receptors were sampled from a man between 18 and 29 years old in good health and CMV-seronegative.

Only a few counts were recorded for this clone. This chain links TRBV6-6 with TRBJ2-1; 8 bases fit TRBD2. After removal of 6 bases from V and 6 bases from J, the junction contained 13 bases not matched to a gene. This CDR3 is built from 16 residues. The germline V gene encodes CDR1 MNHNY and CDR2 SVGAGI (reference sequence). CDR3 sequence: CASSPTGTRPSNEQFF. The CDR3 nucleotides are TGTGCCAGCAGCCCGACCGGGACTAGGCCTTCCAATGAGCAGTTCTTC.

This clone was picked up a small number of times. This sequence joins TRBV7-2 and TRBJ1-5; maybe TRBD1 (5 bases). V was cut by 4 bases and J by 7 bases, with 14 bases left in between. CDR1 and CDR2 (germline): SGHTA, FQGNSA. This CDR3 has 14 residues. The CDR3 coding sequence is TGTGCCAGCAGCTCCGGGCTCCAGGGACAGCCCCAGCATTTT. Protein product: CASSSGLQGQPQHF.

This chain joins TRBV2 and TRBJ1-4; the D gene is possibly TRBD1 (5 bases). The CDR3 extends over 14 amino acids. V was pared by 3 bases and J by 7 bases, with 12 bases between. From germline, CDR1 is SNHLY and CDR2 FYNNEI. CDR3 protein: CASSDFNRREKLFF. DNA of the CDR3: TGTGCCAGCAGTGATTTTAACAGGCGTGAAAAACTGTTTTTT.

This sequence joins TRBV5-4 and TRBJ1-2; tentatively, D is TRBD1 (5 bases). Trimming shortened V by 1 base and J by 4 bases, and 11 bases separated the two germline ends. The V gene's germline CDR1 is SGHNT and CDR2 YYREEE (reference sequence). This CDR3 is built from 14 residues. As DNA, the CDR3 is TGTGCCAGCAGCTTGTGGGGGGGAGGCTATGGCTACACCTTC. The encoded protein is CASSLWGGGYGYTF.

The table lists this clone with a few counts. The chain uses TRBV23-1 and TRBJ2-7, with 7 bases matching TRBD1. TRBV23-1 is noted as an ORF with a role that remains uncertain. CDR3 length equals 14 residues. Germline trimming cut 7 bases from V and 4 bases from J; bases unmatched to any gene: 10. The CDR3 bases are TGCGCCAGCACCCAAACGGGACAGTCTTACGAGCAGTACTTC. It is translated as CASTQTGQSYEQYF.

The V and J genes are TRBV4-3 and TRBJ1-4, with D tentatively TRBD1 (6 bases). The V gene's germline CDR1 is LGHNA and CDR2 YSLEER. This CDR3 comprises 18 residues. V lost 0 bases to trimming and J lost 3 bases, with 17 bases between them. The CDR3 loop reads CASSQDDIQGTANEKLFF. For the CDR3, the DNA is TGCGCCAGCAGCCAAGATGACATCCAGGGGACCGCTAATGAAAAACTGTTTTTT.

The CDR3, as DNA: TGTGCCAGCAGAACCGGACAGGGGGTGATTAACTATGGCTACACCTTC. This encodes CASRTGQGVINYGYTF. J is TRBJ1-2 and V is TRBV5-8; TRBD1 aligns across 10 bases. With 5 bases clipped from V and 1 base from J, the junction kept 8 bases outside the gene matches. Germline values: CDR1 SGHTS, CDR2 YDEGEE. The CDR3 is made up of 16 amino acids.

This chain uses TRBV18 with TRBJ1-3, with a tentative D call TRBD1 (6 bases). Germline loops: CDR1 KGHSH, CDR2 LQKENI. Trimming took 4 bases from V and 1 from J, leaving 14 bases between them. The CDR3 runs to 16 residues. The CDR3 reads CASSLPPGASGNTIYF. The CDR3 DNA is TGTGCCAGCTCACTGCCCCCAGGGGCTTCTGGAAACACCATATATTTT.

The gene calls are TRBV15 and TRBJ2-2; D might be TRBD2 (5 bases). V gave up 2 bases and J gave up 7 bases, with 23 bases separating them. CDR1 and CDR2 (germline): LNHNV, YYDKDF (reference sequence). This CDR3 has 18 residues. The CDR3 here is CATSRLQGGSVGGGELFF. The CDR3 DNA sequence: TGTGCCACCAGCAGACTCCAAGGAGGTAGCGTAGGTGGCGGGGAGCTGTTTTTT.

This chain connects TRBV19 to TRBJ2-3, with 7 bases matching TRBD2. The CDR3 is 15 amino acids. With 1 base clipped from V and 4 bases from J, the junction kept 5 bases outside the gene matches. Germline values: CDR1 LNHDA, CDR2 SQIVND (reference sequence). CDR3 sequence (DNA): TGTGCCAGTAGTATAGGCGCGGGAGTAGCAGATACGCAGTATTTT. Amino acid sequence: CASSIGAGVADTQYF.

J is TRBJ1-2 and V is TRBV5-4; D is ambiguous. With 5 bases removed from V and 0 bases from J, the gap between germline ends came to 17 bases. Looked up from germline, CDR1 is SGHNT and CDR2 is YYREEE (reference sequence). The CDR3 length is 16 residues. In nucleotides, the CDR3 is TGTGCCAGCAGACTACAAAACACGGGTTCTAACTATGGCTACACCTTC. Its translation is CASRLQNTGSNYGYTF.

This chain connects TRBV12-5 to TRBJ1-2, with D tentatively TRBD1 (5 bases). Trimming shortened V by 7 bases and J by 2 bases, and 11 bases separated the two germline ends. Germline V lookup: CDR1 LGHNT, CDR2 FRNRAP. The length of the CDR3 is 13 residues. In nucleotides, the CDR3 is TGTGCTAGTGCCCCCGGGGGAAACTATGGCTACACCTTC. This codes for CASAPGGNYGYTF.

The genes are TRBV27 and TRBJ2-3; TRBD2 aligns across 11 bases. Per the germline V gene, CDR1 is MNHEY and CDR2 is SMNVEV (reference sequence). The CDR3 is made up of 14 amino acids. The trim removed 6 bases at V and 1 base at J, leaving 0 bases unmatched. The CDR3 nucleotides are TGTGCCAGCAGACTAGCGGGGGGCACAGATACGCAGTATTTT. Residues: CASRLAGGTDTQYF.

This clone was seen at least ten times. The chain couples TRBV5-5 to TRBJ2-7; 7 nucleotides line up with TRBD2. The germline V gene encodes CDR1 SGHKS and CDR2 YYEKEE (reference sequence). V was pared by 3 bases and J by 4 bases, with 7 bases of the junction left unmatched. The length of the CDR3 is 14 residues. For the CDR3, the DNA is TGTGCCAGCAGCTCGGGGTACGGGAGGTACGAGCAGTACTTC. It encodes CASSSGYGRYEQYF. Drawing the rest from reference TRBV5-5 and TRBJ2-7, the complete variable domain is DAGVTQSPTHLIKTRGQQVTLRCSPISGHKSVSWYQQVLGQGPQFIFQYYEKEERGRGNFPDRFSARQFPNYSSELNVNALLLGDSALYLCASSSGYGRYEQYFGPGTRLTVT.

In regard to this clone: Other DNA sequences in the same sample also yield this CDR3. This rearrangement joins TRBV7-9 to TRBJ2-7; 7 bases fit TRBD2. The length of the CDR3 is 12 residues. The V segment lost 5 bases and the J segment 6 bases; nucleotides outside the gene matches: 4. Germline values: CDR1 SEHNR, CDR2 FQNEAQ (reference sequence). The CDR3 bases are TGTGCCAGCAGCCTAACGGGGGGCGAGCAGTACTTC. This sequence encodes CASSLTGGEQYF.

J is TRBJ1-5 and V is TRBV6-6; 10 bases map to TRBD1. Germline V gives CDR1 MNHNY, CDR2 SVGAGI (reference sequence). The CDR3 contains 16 residues. With V trimmed by 5 bases and J by 2 bases, 6 bases remained unmatched. The CDR3 bases are TGTGCCAGCAGTCTGACAGGGGGCGAGGGCAATCAGCCCCAGCATTTT. Protein product: CASSLTGGEGNQPQHF.

The chain recombines TRBV9 with TRBJ2-1, with D perhaps matching TRBD2 (6 bases). V was shortened by 0 bases and J by 4 bases, with 14 bases between the two germline ends. Germline assignment: CDR1 SGDLS and CDR2 YYNGEE. The CDR3 covers 16 residues. This CDR3 is CASSVGTNQGYNEQFF. CDR3 nucleotides: TGTGCCAGCAGCGTAGGGACTAATCAAGGGTACAATGAGCAGTTCTTC.

V and J are TRBV6-1 and TRBJ2-3; a possible D gene is TRBD1 (6 bases). The CDR3 is made up of 15 amino acids. Germline loops: CDR1 MNHNS, CDR2 SASEGT. V lost 6 bases and J lost 6, with 19 bases in between. The CDR3 DNA is TGTGCCAGCAGCCCATCAGCACAGGGCCCGGATACGCAGTATTTT. It encodes CASSPSAQGPDTQYF.

CDR3 in DNA: TGCGCCAGCAGCCAAGGCAGGGGGACAGGGGGCGTCGAGCAGTTCTTC. This translates into CASSQGRGTGGVEQFF. This chain joins TRBV4-1 and TRBJ2-1; 12 nucleotides agree with TRBD1. The V and J ends lost 1 base and 10 bases, in that order; junction bases with no gene match: 8. This CDR3 has 16 amino acids. Germline V lookup: CDR1 MGHRA, CDR2 YSYEKL.

This clone appeared a few times. The rearrangement links TRBV6-6 to TRBJ2-2; D remains ambiguous. Trimming pared 8 bases from V and 3 bases from J, leaving 4 bases between. Germline CDR1 and CDR2: MNHNY and SVGAGI (reference sequence). The CDR3 is 11 amino acids. This chain's CDR3 is CASRDTGELFF. The CDR3 nucleotides read TGTGCCAGCCGGGACACCGGGGAGCTGTTTTTT.

The chain links TRBV28 to TRBJ2-1, with D unclear. This CDR3 region has 13 residues. Trimming removed 3 bases from V and 10 bases from J, with 13 bases in between. Germline loops: CDR1 MDHEN, CDR2 SYDVKM. The CDR3 bases are TGTGCCAGCAGTTTTTTATGGCAGTGGGAGCAGTTCTTC. Protein product: CASSFLWQWEQFF.

The chain links TRBV5-4 to TRBJ2-7, with TRBD2 identical over 9 bases. J gave up 5 bases and V 2 bases, and 8 bases lay outside the gene matches. Germline V gene sequence: CDR1 SGHNT, CDR2 YYREEE (reference sequence). This CDR3 is 15 amino acids long. CDR3 DNA: TGTGCCAGCAGCTTTGGCGGGGGGGCCTTCGACGAGCAGTACTTC. As protein: CASSFGGGAFDEQYF.